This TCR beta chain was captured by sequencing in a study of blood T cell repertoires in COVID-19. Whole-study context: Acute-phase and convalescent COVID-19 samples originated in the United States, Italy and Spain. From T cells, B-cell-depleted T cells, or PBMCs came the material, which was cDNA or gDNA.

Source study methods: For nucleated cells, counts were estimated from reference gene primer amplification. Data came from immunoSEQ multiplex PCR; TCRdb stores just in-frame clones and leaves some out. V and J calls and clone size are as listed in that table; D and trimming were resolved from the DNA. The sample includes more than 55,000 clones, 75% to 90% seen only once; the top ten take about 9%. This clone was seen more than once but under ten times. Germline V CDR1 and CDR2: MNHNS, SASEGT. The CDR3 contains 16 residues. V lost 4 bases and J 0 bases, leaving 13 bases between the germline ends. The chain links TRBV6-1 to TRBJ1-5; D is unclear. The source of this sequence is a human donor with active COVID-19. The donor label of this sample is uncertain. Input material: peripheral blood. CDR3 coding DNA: TGTGCCAGCAGTGGCGGGGTCCAATATAGCAATCAGCCCCAGCATTTT. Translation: CASSGGVQYSNQPQHF.